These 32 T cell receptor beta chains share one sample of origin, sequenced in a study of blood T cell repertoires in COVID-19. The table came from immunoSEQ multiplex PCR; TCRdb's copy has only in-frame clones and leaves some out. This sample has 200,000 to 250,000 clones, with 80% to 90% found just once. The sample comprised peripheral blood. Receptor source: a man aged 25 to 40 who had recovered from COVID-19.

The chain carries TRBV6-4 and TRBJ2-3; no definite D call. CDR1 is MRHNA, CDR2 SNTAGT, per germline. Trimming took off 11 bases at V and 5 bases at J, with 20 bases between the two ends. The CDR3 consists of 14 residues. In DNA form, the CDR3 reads TGTGCCCCTTGCCATGGGCCCAGACAAGATACGCAGTATTTT. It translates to CAPCHGPRQDTQYF.

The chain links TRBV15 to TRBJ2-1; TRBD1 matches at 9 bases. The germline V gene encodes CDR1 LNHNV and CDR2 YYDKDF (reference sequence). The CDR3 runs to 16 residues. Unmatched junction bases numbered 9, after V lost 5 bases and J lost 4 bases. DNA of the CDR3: TGTGCCACCAGCGGGCTACAGGGGGCATCATACAATGAGCAGTTCTTC. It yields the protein CATSGLQGASYNEQFF.

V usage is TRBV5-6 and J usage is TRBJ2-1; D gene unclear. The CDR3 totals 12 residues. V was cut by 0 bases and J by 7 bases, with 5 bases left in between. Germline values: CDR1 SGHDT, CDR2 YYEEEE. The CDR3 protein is CASSLVANEQFF. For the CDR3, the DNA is TGTGCCAGCAGCTTGGTCGCGAATGAGCAGTTCTTC.

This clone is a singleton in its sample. DNA of the CDR3: TGTGCCAGCAGAGGGGGAGATGGCCGTCCCACAGATACGCAGTATTTT. It codes for CASRGGDGRPTDTQYF. The V call is TRBV19, the J call TRBJ2-3; maybe TRBD1 (6 bases). V dropped 9 bases and J dropped 2 bases, with 21 bases sitting between them. CDR3 length: 16 amino acids. Germline CDR1 and CDR2: LNHDA and SQIVND (reference sequence).

The chain's CDR3 is CASNSPHPPNEKLFF. The CDR3 DNA is TGCGCCAGCAACTCTCCCCATCCACCTAATGAAAAACTGTTTTTT. This sequence joins TRBV5-1 and TRBJ1-4; D call uncertain. Trimming shortened V by 6 bases and J by 3 bases, and 15 bases separated the two germline ends. CDR1 is SGHRS and CDR2 is YFSETQ in the germline V gene. This CDR3 contains 15 residues.

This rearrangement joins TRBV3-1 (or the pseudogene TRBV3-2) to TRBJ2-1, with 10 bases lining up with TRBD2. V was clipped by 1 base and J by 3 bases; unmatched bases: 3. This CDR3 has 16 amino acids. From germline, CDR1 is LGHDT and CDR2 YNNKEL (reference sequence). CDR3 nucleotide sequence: TGTGCCAGCAGCCAAGGGTGGACTAGCGGCTACAATGAGCAGTTCTTC. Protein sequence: CASSQGWTSGYNEQFF.

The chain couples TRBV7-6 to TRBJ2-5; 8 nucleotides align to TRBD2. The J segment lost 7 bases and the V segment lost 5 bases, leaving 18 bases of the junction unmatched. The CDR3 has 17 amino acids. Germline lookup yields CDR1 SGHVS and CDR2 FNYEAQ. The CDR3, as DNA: TGTGCCAGCAGCCCCAGGAGTAGCGGGGACCCCGCCAGGACCCAGTACTTC. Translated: CASSPRSSGDPARTQYF. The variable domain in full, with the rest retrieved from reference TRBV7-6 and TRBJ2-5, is GAGVSQSPRYKVTKRGQDVALRCDPISGHVSLYWYRQALGQGPEFLTYFNYEAQQDKSGLPNDRFSAERPEGSISTLTIQRTEQRDSAMYRCASSPRSSGDPARTQYFGPGTRLLVL.

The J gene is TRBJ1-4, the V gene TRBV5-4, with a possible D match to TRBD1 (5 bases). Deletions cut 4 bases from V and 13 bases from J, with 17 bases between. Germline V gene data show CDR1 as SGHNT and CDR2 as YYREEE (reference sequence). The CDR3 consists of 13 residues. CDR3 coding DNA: TGTGCCAGCAGCGACCGTGAGGGGAGGGGACTGTTTTTT. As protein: CASSDREGRGLFF.

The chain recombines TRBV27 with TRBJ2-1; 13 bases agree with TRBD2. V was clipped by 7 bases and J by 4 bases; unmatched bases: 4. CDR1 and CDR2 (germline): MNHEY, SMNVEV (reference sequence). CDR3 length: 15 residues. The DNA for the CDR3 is TGTGCCAGCACACCGACTAGCGGGGGGTACAATGAGCAGTTCTTC. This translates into CASTPTSGGYNEQFF.

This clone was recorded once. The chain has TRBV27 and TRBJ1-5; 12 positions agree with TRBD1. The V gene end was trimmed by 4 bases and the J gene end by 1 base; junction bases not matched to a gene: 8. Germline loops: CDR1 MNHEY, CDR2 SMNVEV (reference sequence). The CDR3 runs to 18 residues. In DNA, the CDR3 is TGTGCCAGCAGTTCCGGGACAGGGGGCTTCTCAAGCAATCAGCCCCAGCATTTT. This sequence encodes CASSSGTGGFSSNQPQHF.

CDR3 region: CASSLNPTSGQFYNEQFF. The CDR3 region has the DNA TGTGCCAGCAGCTTAAACCCCACTAGCGGCCAATTCTACAATGAGCAGTTCTTC. The V gene is TRBV6-2 or TRBV6-3, the J gene TRBJ2-1; TRBD2 aligns across 8 bases. The CDR3 has 18 amino acids. CDR1 MNHEY and CDR2 SVGEGT come from the germline V gene. The V gene end was trimmed by 6 bases and the J gene end by 3 bases; junction bases not matched to a gene: 16.

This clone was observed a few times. The DNA for the CDR3 is TGTGCCAGCAGAGGGATAGCGGGGGGCTACAATGAGCAGTTCTTC. Its translation: CASRGIAGGYNEQFF. V and J are TRBV6-5 and TRBJ2-1; 10 nucleotides align to TRBD2. The CDR3 sequence is 15 residues long. Germline CDR1 and CDR2: MNHEY and SVGAGI. With V trimmed by 6 bases and J by 3 bases, 5 bases remained unmatched.

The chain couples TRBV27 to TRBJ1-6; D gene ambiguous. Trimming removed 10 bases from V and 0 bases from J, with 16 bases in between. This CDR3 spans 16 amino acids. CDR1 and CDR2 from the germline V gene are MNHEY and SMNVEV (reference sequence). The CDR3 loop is CATQPGFSSYNSPLHF. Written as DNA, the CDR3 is TGTGCCACCCAACCGGGGTTTAGCTCCTATAATTCACCCCTCCACTTT.

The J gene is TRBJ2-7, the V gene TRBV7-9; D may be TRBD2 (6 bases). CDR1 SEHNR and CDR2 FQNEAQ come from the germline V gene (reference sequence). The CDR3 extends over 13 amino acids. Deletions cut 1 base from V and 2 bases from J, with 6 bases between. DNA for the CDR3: TGTGCCAGCAGCTTAGGGACTACCTACGAGCAGTACTTC. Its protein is CASSLGTTYEQYF. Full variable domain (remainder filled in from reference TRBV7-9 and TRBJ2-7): DTGVSQNPRHKITKRGQNVTFRCDPISEHNRLYWYRQTLGQGPEFLTYFQNEAQLEKSRLLSDRFSAERPKGSFSTLEIQRTEQGDSAMYLCASSLGTTYEQYFGPGTRLTVT.

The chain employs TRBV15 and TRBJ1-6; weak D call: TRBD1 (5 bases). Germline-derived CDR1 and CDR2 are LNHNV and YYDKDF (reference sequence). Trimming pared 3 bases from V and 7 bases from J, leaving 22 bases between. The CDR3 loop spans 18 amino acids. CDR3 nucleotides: TGTGCCACCAGCAGGCGTCGAGGTGTCGCGGGGGGGAATTCACCCCTCCACTTT. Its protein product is CATSRRRGVAGGNSPLHF.

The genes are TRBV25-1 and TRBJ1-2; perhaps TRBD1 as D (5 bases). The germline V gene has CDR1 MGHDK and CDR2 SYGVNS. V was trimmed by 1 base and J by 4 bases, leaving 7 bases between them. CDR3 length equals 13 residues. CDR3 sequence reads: CASSEWGVYGYTF. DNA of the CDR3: TGTGCCAGCAGTGAATGGGGGGTCTATGGCTACACCTTC.

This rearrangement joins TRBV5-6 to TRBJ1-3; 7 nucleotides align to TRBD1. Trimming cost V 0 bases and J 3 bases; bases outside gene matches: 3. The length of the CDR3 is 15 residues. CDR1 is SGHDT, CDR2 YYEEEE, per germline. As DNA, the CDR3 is TGTGCCAGCAGCTTGGGACAGGGACTTGGAAACACCATATATTTT. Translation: CASSLGQGLGNTIYF.

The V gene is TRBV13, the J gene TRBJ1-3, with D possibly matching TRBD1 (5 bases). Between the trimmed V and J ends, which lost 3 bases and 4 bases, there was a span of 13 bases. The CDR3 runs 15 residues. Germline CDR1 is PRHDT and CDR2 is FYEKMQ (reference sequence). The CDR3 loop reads CASSLPGRAGNTIYF. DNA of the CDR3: TGTGCCAGCAGCTTGCCAGGGCGAGCAGGAAACACCATATATTTT. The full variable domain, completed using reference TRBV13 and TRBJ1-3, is AAGVIQSPRHLIKEKRETATLKCYPIPRHDTVYWYQQGPGQDPQFLISFYEKMQSDKGSIPDRFSAQQFSDYHSELNMSSLELGDSALYFCASSLPGRAGNTIYFGEGSWLTVV.

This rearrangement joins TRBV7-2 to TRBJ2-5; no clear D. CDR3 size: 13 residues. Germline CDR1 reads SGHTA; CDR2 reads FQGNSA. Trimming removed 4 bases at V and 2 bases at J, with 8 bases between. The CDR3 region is CASSWALQETQYF. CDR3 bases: TGTGCCAGCAGCTGGGCCTTACAAGAGACCCAGTACTTC.

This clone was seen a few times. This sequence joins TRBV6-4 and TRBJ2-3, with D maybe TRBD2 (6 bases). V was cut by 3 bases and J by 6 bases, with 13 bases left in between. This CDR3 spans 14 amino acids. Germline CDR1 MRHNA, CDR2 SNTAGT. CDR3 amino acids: CASSDHPGVDTQYF. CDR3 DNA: TGTGCCAGCAGTGATCATCCGGGGGTGGATACGCAGTATTTT.

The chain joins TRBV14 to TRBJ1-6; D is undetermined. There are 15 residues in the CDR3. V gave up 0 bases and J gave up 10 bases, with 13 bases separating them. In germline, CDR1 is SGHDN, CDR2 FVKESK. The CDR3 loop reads CASSQDLAGQSPLHF. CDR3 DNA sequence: TGTGCCAGCAGCCAAGATTTGGCGGGCCAATCACCCCTCCACTTT.

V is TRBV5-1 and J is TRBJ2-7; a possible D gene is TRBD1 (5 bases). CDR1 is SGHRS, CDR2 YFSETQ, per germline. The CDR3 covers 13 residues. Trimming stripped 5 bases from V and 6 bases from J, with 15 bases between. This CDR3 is CASRGPGSSEQYF. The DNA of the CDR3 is TGCGCCAGCAGAGGCCCAGGGTCGTCCGAGCAGTACTTC.

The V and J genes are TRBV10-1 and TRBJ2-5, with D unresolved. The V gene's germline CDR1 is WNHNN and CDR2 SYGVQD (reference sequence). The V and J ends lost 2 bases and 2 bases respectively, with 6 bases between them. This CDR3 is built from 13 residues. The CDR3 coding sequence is TGCGCCAGCAGTGAGGACTTACAAGAGACCCAGTACTTC. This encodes CASSEDLQETQYF.

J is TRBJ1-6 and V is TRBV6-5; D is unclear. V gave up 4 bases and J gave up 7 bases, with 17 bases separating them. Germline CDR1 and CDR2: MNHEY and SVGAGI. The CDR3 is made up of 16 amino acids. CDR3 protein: CASSFPGRRSNSPLHF. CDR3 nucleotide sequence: TGTGCCAGCAGTTTCCCGGGGAGGAGGAGCAATTCACCCCTCCACTTT.

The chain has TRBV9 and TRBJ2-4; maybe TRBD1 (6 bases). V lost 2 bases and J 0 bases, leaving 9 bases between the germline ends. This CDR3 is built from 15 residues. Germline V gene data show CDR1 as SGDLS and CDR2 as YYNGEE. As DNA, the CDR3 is TGTGCCAGCAGCGTGGGACACCTAGCCAAAAACATTCAGTACTTC. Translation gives CASSVGHLAKNIQYF.

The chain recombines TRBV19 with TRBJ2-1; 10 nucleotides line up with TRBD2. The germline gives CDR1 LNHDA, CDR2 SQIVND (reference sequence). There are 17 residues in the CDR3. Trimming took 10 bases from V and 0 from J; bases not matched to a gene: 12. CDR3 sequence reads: CATAGGPVESSYNEQFF. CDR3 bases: TGTGCCACAGCGGGGGGGCCGGTCGAGAGCTCCTACAATGAGCAGTTCTTC.

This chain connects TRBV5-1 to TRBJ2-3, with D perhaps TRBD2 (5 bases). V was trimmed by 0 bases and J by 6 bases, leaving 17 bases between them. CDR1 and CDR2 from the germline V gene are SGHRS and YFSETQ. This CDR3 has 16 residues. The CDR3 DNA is TGCGCCAGCAGCTTGGGAGGCTCGGGGATCTTGGATACGCAGTATTTT. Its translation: CASSLGGSGILDTQYF.

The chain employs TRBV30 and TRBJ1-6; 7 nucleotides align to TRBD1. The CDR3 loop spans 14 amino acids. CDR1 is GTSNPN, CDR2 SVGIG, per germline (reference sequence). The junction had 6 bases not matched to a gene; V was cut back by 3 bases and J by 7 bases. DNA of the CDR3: TGTGCCTGGAGCCGGCCGACAGGGAATTCACCCCTCCACTTT. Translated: CAWSRPTGNSPLHF.

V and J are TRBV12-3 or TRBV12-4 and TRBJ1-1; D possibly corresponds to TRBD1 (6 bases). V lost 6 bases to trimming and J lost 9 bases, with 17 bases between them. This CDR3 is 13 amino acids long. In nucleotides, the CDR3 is TGTGCCAGCAGCCTCCCTGGGACAAGCCAAGCTTTCTTT. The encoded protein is CASSLPGTSQAFF.

The CDR3, as DNA: TGCGCCAGCAGCACCCCTAGACAGGGAACTAATGAAAAACTGTTTTTT. Translating gives CASSTPRQGTNEKLFF. The chain combines TRBV5-1 with TRBJ1-4, with TRBD1 matching over 7 bases. The CDR3 is 16 amino acids. V lost 4 bases to trimming and J lost 1 base; unmatched junction nucleotides: 7. Looked up from germline, CDR1 is SGHRS and CDR2 is YFSETQ.

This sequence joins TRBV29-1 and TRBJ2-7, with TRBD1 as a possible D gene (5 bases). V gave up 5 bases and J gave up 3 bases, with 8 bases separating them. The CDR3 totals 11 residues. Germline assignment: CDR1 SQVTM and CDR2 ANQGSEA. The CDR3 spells CSVYQGYEQYF. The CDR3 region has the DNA TGCAGCGTTTACCAGGGCTACGAGCAGTACTTC.

The CDR3 DNA reads as TGTGCCAGCAATCCGACAGGAACCACTTACACTGAAGCTTTCTTT. It encodes CASNPTGTTYTEAFF. This chain links TRBV6-5 with TRBJ1-1; possible D gene TRBD1, 6 bases. Germline V gene lookup returns CDR1 MNHEY and CDR2 SVGAGI. V gave up 7 bases and J gave up 3 bases, with 18 bases separating them. This CDR3 spans 15 amino acids.